This is a list of T cell receptor beta chains from one sample in a study of T cells expressing NK-cell markers. TCRdb derives one entry per CDR3 protein from the 5' RACE reads, leaving out DNA. The sample has about 150,000 distinct CDR3 sequences. Sequencing used blood T cells: a sorted CD56 or NKG2C T cell subset, CD4+ or CD8+ T cells, or bulk PBMC T cells (not recorded which). The receptors stem from a man aged 18 to 29 in good health. Both conserved end residues are part of each CDR3. The order of the fields is CDR3 protein, J gene, V gene.

CASSQDRMGAGELFF TRBJ2-2 TRBV4-3
CASSVQGREPWDEQFF TRBJ2-1 TRBV2
CASSPRQGTYNEQFF TRBJ2-1 TRBV7-8
CAWSLTGDEDTQYF TRBJ2-3 TRBV30
CASSKALGYEQYF TRBJ2-7 TRBV21-1
CASSVGPGRGNEQFF TRBJ2-1 TRBV5-5
CASSLSSGGNEQFF TRBJ2-1 TRBV27
CATSREETGGKNTIYF TRBJ1-3 TRBV15
CASSTPPGLAGGFEQFF TRBJ2-1 TRBV4-2
CASSSSQGALETQYF TRBJ2-5 TRBV6-5
CASSLVGRGEQYF TRBJ2-7 TRBV12-3/TRBV12-4